This TCR beta chain was retrieved from a study of cytomegalovirus exposure and HLA in healthy donors. With 3 bases clipped from V and 3 bases from J, the junction kept 9 bases outside the gene matches. This CDR3 is 16 amino acids long. CDR1 and CDR2 from the germline V gene are LNHDA and SQIVND (reference sequence). Both 60 Vbeta primers and 13 Jbeta primers went into the PCR. This table comes from immunoSEQ multiplex PCR, and its TCRdb copy is limited to in-frame clones, with some not included. The sample contains around 160,000 clones, 60% to 85% of which appear only once. The sequencing sample was made of PBMCs. The rearrangement links TRBV19 to TRBJ1-1, with TRBD1 matching over 8 bases. The receptor's source is a middle-aged man in good health and CMV-seropositive. CDR3 nucleotides: TGTGCCAGTAGTATCCCCCCGGACAGGGCTCACACTGAAGCTTTCTTT. Protein: CASSIPPDRAHTEAFF.